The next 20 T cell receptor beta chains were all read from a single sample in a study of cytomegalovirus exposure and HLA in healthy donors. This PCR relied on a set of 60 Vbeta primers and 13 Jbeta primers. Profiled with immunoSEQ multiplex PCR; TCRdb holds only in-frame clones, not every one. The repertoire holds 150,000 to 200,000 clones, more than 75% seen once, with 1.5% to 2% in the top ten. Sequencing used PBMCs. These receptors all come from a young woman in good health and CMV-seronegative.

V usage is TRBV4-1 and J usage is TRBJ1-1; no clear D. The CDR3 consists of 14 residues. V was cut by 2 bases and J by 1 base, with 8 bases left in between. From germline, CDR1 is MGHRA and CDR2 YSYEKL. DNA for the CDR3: TGCGCCAGCAGCCAACGAAACAGGAACACTGAAGCTTTCTTT. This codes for CASSQRNRNTEAFF.

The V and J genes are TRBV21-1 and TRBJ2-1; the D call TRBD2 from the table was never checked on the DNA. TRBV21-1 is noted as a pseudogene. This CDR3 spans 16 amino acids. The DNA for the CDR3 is TGTGCCAGCAGCAAAGGGGGACTAGCCAATTACAATGAGCAGTTCTTC. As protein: CASSKGGLANYNEQFF.

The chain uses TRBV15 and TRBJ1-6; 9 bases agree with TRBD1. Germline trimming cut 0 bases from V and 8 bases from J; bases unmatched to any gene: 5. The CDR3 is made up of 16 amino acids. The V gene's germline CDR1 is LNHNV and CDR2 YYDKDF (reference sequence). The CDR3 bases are TGTGCCACCAGCAGAGATCGGGGGACAGGGTATTCACCCCTCCACTTT. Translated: CATSRDRGTGYSPLHF.

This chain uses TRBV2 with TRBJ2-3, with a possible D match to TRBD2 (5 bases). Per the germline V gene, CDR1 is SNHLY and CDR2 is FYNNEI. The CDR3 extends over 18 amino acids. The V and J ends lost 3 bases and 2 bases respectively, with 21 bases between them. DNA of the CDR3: TGTGCCAGCAGTGATCCGGGCCCACTTCCGAGGGTCACAGATACGCAGTATTTT. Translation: CASSDPGPLPRVTDTQYF.

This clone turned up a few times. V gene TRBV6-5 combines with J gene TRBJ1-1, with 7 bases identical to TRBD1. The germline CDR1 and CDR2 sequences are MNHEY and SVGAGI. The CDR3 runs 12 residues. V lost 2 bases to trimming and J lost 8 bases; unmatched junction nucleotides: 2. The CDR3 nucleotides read TGTGCCAGCAGTTACGTGACAGGGGAAGCTTTCTTT. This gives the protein CASSYVTGEAFF.

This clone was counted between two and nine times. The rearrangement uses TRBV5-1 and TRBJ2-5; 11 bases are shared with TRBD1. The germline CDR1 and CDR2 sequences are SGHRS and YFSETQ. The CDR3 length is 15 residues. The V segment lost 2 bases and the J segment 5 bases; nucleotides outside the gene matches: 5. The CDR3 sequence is CASSFGQGAGETQYF. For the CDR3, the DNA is TGCGCCAGCAGCTTCGGACAGGGGGCCGGTGAGACCCAGTACTTC.

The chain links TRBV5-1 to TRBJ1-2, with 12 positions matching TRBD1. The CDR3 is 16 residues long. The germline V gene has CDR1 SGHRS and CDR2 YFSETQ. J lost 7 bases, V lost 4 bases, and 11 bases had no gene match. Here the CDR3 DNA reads TGCGCCAGCAGCCAGACTCCGGGACAGGGGGCGTTTGGCTACACCTTC. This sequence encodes CASSQTPGQGAFGYTF.

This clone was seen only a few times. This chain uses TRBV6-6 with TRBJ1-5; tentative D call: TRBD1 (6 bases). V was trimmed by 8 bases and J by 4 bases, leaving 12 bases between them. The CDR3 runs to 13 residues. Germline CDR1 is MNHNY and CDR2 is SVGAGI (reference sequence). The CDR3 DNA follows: TGTGCCAGCGGACAGCCTCCGAATCAGCCCCAGCATTTT. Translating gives CASGQPPNQPQHF.

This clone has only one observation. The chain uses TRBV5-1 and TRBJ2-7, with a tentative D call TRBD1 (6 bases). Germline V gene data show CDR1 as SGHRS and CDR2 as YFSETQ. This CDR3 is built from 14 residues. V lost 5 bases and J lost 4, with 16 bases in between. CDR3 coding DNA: TGCGCCAGCAGGCTTTATCCCGGACAGTACGAGCAGTACTTC. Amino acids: CASRLYPGQYEQYF.

The CDR3 nucleotides read TGTGCCACCAGTCGGACTCTCTCCTACAATGAGCAGTTCTTC. It encodes CATSRTLSYNEQFF. The chain is built from TRBV21-1 and TRBJ2-1; the DNA was not used to check the table's D call, TRBD2. TRBV21-1 is described as a pseudogene. The CDR3 is made up of 14 amino acids.

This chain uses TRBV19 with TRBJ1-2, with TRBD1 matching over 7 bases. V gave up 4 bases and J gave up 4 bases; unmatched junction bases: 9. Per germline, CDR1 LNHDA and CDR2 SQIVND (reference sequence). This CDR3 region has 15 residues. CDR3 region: CASSTPGGRGYGYTF. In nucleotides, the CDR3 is TGTGCCAGTAGTACTCCAGGGGGTCGCGGCTATGGCTACACCTTC. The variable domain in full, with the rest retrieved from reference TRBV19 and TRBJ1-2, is DGGITQSPKYLFRKEGQNVTLSCEQNLNHDAMYWYRQDPGQGLRLIYYSQIVNDFQKGDIAEGYSVSREKKESFPLTVTSAQKNPTAFYLCASSTPGGRGYGYTFGSGTRLTVV.

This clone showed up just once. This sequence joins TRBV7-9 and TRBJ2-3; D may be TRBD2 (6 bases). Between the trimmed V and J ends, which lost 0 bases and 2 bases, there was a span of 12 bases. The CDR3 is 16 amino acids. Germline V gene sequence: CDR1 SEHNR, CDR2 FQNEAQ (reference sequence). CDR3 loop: CASSLATSRHTDTQYF. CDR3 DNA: TGTGCCAGCAGCTTAGCTACTAGCCGCCACACAGATACGCAGTATTTT.

The CDR3 nucleotides read TGCGCCAGCACCCTTGGGGGGTCAACTAATGAAAAACTGTTTTTT. It translates to CASTLGGSTNEKLFF. The chain joins TRBV5-1 to TRBJ1-4, with a possible D match to TRBD1 (5 bases). Trimming took 6 bases from V and 0 from J, leaving 12 bases between them. Germline assignment: CDR1 SGHRS and CDR2 YFSETQ. CDR3 size: 15 residues.

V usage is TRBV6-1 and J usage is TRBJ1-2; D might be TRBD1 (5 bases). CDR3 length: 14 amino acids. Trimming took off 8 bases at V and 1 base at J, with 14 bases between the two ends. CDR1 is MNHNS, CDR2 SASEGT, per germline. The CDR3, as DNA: TGTGCCAGCCTATTTGACGACAGTAACTATGGCTACACCTTC. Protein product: CASLFDDSNYGYTF.

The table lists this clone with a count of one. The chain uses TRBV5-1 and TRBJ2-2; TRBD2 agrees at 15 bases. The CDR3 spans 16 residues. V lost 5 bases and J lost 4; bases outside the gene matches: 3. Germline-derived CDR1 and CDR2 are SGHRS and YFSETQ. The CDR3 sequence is CASRGLAGGGTGELFF. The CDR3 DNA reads TGCGCCAGCAGGGGACTAGCGGGAGGAGGCACCGGGGAGCTGTTTTTT. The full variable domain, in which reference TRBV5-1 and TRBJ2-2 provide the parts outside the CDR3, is KAGVTQTPRYLIKTRGQQVTLSCSPISGHRSVSWYQQTPGQGLQFLFEYFSETQRNKGNFPGRFSGRQFSNSRSEMNVSTLELGDSALYLCASRGLAGGGTGELFFGEGSRLTVL.

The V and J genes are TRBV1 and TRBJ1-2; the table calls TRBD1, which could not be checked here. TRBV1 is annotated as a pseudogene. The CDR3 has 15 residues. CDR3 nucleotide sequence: TGCACCAGCAGCCGGGACAGGAGCTGTAGCTATGGCTACACCTTC. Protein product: CTSSRDRSCSYGYTF.

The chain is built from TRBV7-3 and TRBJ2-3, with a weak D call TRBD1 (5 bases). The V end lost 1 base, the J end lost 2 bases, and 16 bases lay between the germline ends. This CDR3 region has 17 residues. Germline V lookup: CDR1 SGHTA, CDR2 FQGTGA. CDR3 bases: TGTGCCAGCAGCTTAAGAGCTCCAGGGCCCCTCACAGATACGCAGTATTTT. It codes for CASSLRAPGPLTDTQYF.

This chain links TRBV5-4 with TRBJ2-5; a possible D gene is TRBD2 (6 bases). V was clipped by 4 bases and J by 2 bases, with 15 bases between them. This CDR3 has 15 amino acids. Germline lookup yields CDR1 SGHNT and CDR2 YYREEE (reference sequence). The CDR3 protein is CASSLLMGGQETQYF. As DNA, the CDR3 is TGTGCCAGCAGCCTGCTTATGGGGGGTCAAGAGACCCAGTACTTC.

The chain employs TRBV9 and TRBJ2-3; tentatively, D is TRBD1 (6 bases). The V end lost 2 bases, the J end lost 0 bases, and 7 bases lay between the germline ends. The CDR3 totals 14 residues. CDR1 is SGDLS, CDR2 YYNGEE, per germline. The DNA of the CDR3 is TGTGCCAGCAGCGTCAGGGGAAGCACAGATACGCAGTATTTT. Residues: CASSVRGSTDTQYF.

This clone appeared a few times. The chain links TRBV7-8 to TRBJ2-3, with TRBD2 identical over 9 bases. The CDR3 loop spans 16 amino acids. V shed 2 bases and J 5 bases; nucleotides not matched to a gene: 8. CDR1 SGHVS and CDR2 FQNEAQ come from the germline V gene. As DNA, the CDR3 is TGTGCCAGCAGCTTACTGCGCGGGGGGGCCTTAGATACGCAGTATTTT. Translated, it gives CASSLLRGGALDTQYF.